These 28 T cell receptor beta chains were all obtained from the same sample, sequenced in a study of blood T cell repertoires in COVID-19. Some clones are missing from TCRdb's copy, which holds only in-frame ones; the method was immunoSEQ multiplex PCR. This sample yields a few hundred thousand clones, of which 75% to 90% are seen a single time; roughly 5% belongs to the top ten. Input material: peripheral blood. These receptors were obtained from a human donor in a cohort sampled during active COVID-19.

The genes are TRBV7-9 and TRBJ1-2; 8 nucleotides align to TRBD1. The CDR3 has 16 residues. The junction had 13 bases not matched to a gene; V was cut back by 5 bases and J by 5 bases. CDR1 SEHNR and CDR2 FQNEAQ come from the germline V gene (reference sequence). The CDR3 sequence: CASSPVGTGSLYGYTF. In DNA, the CDR3 is TGTGCCAGCAGCCCCGTAGGGACAGGATCGCTTTATGGCTACACCTTC.

The rearrangement uses TRBV5-1 and TRBJ2-3; 7 nucleotides line up with TRBD1. V lost 0 bases, J lost 0 bases, and 4 bases stayed unmatched. CDR1 is SGHRS, CDR2 YFSETQ, per germline. This CDR3 spans 16 amino acids. CDR3 in amino acids: CASSLVLTGSTDTQYF. CDR3 in DNA: TGCGCCAGCAGCTTGGTTTTGACAGGGAGCACAGATACGCAGTATTTT.

This chain links TRBV10-3 with TRBJ1-5; 7 bases align to TRBD1. The CDR3 length is 15 residues. The germline V gene has CDR1 ENHRY and CDR2 SYGVKD. Germline trimming cut 6 bases from V and 0 bases from J; bases unmatched to any gene: 5. The CDR3 DNA reads TGTGCCATCAGACGGGACAGTTCTAGCAATCAGCCCCAGCATTTT. Protein product: CAIRRDSSSNQPQHF.

J is TRBJ2-5 and V is TRBV11-3; TRBD2 might be the D (7 bases). V was clipped by 4 bases and J by 5 bases, with 14 bases between them. This CDR3 contains 14 residues. The germline CDR1 and CDR2 sequences are SGHNT and YENEEA. The CDR3 DNA reads TGTGCCAGCAGCTCCCACCGGGGGGCCGAGACCCAGTACTTC. It codes for CASSSHRGAETQYF.

The sample holds one count of this clone. The chain is built from TRBV18 and TRBJ1-5, with D perhaps matching TRBD1 (5 bases). The V end lost 5 bases, the J end lost 6 bases, and 11 bases lay between the germline ends. There are 13 residues in the CDR3. In germline, CDR1 is KGHSH, CDR2 LQKENI. CDR3 coding DNA: TGTGCCAGCTCAGGGCAGGGTGGTCAGCCCCAGCATTTT. Its translation is CASSGQGGQPQHF.

The table lists this clone with a few counts. The V gene is TRBV7-9, the J gene TRBJ1-1; no definite D call. The germline V gene has CDR1 SEHNR and CDR2 FQNEAQ (reference sequence). V was shortened by 6 bases and J by 3 bases, with 14 bases between the two germline ends. The CDR3 totals 14 residues. CDR3 bases: TGTGCCAGCAGTTCGGACTGGCAGGACACTGAAGCTTTCTTT. Its protein product is CASSSDWQDTEAFF.

The gene calls are TRBV27 and TRBJ1-2; D gene unclear. This CDR3 comprises 12 residues. V dropped 4 bases and J dropped 8 bases, with 11 bases sitting between them. Germline CDR1 reads MNHEY; CDR2 reads SMNVEV (reference sequence). CDR3 DNA: TGTGCCAGCAGTTCCCCGACCGGGGGCTACACCTTC. This gives the protein CASSSPTGGYTF.

The rearrangement joins TRBV7-6 to TRBJ2-7; D might be TRBD1 (6 bases). The germline CDR1 and CDR2 sequences are SGHVS and FNYEAQ. Trimming removed 6 bases from V and 2 bases from J, with 11 bases in between. This CDR3 contains 13 residues. CDR3 amino acids: CASSLDRTYEQYF. The CDR3 region has the DNA TGTGCCAGCAGTTTGGACAGAACCTACGAGCAGTACTTC.

The CDR3 spells CASSQDDRGRAYGYTF. As DNA, the CDR3 is TGCGCCAGCAGCCAAGATGACAGGGGGCGCGCCTATGGCTACACCTTC. The chain couples TRBV4-3 to TRBJ1-2, with TRBD1 identical over 10 bases. The CDR3 has 16 amino acids. The ends lost 0 bases at V and 4 bases at J; junction bases unmatched: 5. Germline V lookup: CDR1 LGHNA, CDR2 YSLEER.

Only a few counts were recorded for this clone. This rearrangement joins TRBV28 to TRBJ1-2; weak D call: TRBD1 (6 bases). Germline CDR1 is MDHEN and CDR2 is SYDVKM. V was clipped by 6 bases and J by 8 bases, with 16 bases between them. The CDR3 sequence is 13 residues long. The CDR3 reads CASRPNRDGGYTF. CDR3 DNA sequence: TGTGCCAGCAGACCAAACAGGGACGGAGGCTACACCTTC.

The CDR3, as DNA: TGTGCCAGCAGCCAAACACGGGGTCTAGCCAAAAACATTCAGTACTTC. It yields the protein CASSQTRGLAKNIQYF. J is TRBJ2-4 and V is TRBV27; a weak D match, TRBD2 (5 bases). The CDR3 loop spans 16 amino acids. Germline CDR1 is MNHEY and CDR2 is SMNVEV (reference sequence). Trimming took 6 bases from V and 0 from J, leaving 15 bases between them.

DNA for the CDR3: TGTGCCGTAAGAGGGGCTAGCGCTTACGAGCAGTACTTC. Translating gives CAVRGASAYEQYF. The chain employs TRBV15 and TRBJ2-7; TRBD2 is a possible D gene (6 bases). The germline V gene has CDR1 LNHNV and CDR2 YYDKDF (reference sequence). Trimming removed 11 bases at V and 4 bases at J, with 18 bases between. The CDR3 loop spans 13 amino acids.

This chain connects TRBV5-1 to TRBJ2-7; 8 nucleotides align to TRBD1. This CDR3 region has 14 residues. Germline CDR1 reads SGHRS; CDR2 reads YFSETQ. Trimming took 4 bases from V and 5 from J; bases not matched to a gene: 8. DNA of the CDR3: TGCGCCAGCAGCCTCCGGGACAGGTCGGACGAGCAGTACTTC. Protein product: CASSLRDRSDEQYF.

The chain has TRBV5-8 and TRBJ2-7; possibly TRBD1 for D (6 bases). The CDR3 contains 15 residues. V was cut by 3 bases and J by 1 base, with 14 bases left in between. Germline lookup yields CDR1 SGHTS and CDR2 YDEGEE. DNA for the CDR3: TGTGCCAGCAGCTCGGATGCCAGGGGATCCTACGAGCAGTACTTC. This codes for CASSSDARGSYEQYF.

V is TRBV7-2 and J is TRBJ2-1; TRBD2 aligns across 8 bases. CDR1 is SGHTA and CDR2 is FQGNSA in the germline V gene. This CDR3 is built from 16 residues. J lost 6 bases, V lost 4 bases, and 11 bases had no gene match. The CDR3 reads CASSSGFGLAFNEQFF. The DNA for the CDR3 is TGTGCCAGCAGCTCGGGCTTTGGACTAGCATTCAATGAGCAGTTCTTC.

V and J are TRBV29-1 and TRBJ2-7; 9 bases align to TRBD1. Germline assignment: CDR1 SQVTM and CDR2 ANQGSEA. There are 13 residues in the CDR3. V was clipped by 3 bases and J by 5 bases; unmatched bases: 5. CDR3 amino acids: CSVEGTGRNEQYF. CDR3 in DNA: TGCAGCGTTGAGGGGACAGGGAGGAACGAGCAGTACTTC.

This clone was recorded once. V gene TRBV5-1 combines with J gene TRBJ2-7; 8 bases agree with TRBD2. The CDR3 runs 16 residues. Germline V gene lookup returns CDR1 SGHRS and CDR2 YFSETQ. Germline trimming cut 0 bases from V and 0 bases from J; bases unmatched to any gene: 5. CDR3 in amino acids: CASSLGGGRSSYEQYF. CDR3 in DNA: TGCGCCAGCAGCTTGGGCGGCGGGAGGAGCTCCTACGAGCAGTACTTC.

The chain carries TRBV9 and TRBJ2-1; 12 nucleotides match TRBD2. The CDR3 is 16 amino acids. J gave up 10 bases and V 0 bases, and 8 bases lay outside the gene matches. Germline CDR1 SGDLS, CDR2 YYNGEE. CDR3 sequence: CASSVALAGGPQEQFF. As DNA, the CDR3 is TGTGCCAGCAGCGTAGCTCTAGCGGGAGGGCCCCAGGAGCAGTTCTTC.

This chain connects TRBV6-1 to TRBJ2-7; no firm D call. V dropped 2 bases and J dropped 7 bases, with 15 bases sitting between them. The germline V gene has CDR1 MNHNS and CDR2 SASEGT. CDR3 length: 14 residues. The CDR3 DNA follows: TGTGCCAGCAGTGAAACGATGCAGGAAGAGGAGCAGTACTTC. This codes for CASSETMQEEEQYF.

This rearrangement joins TRBV3-1 (or the pseudogene TRBV3-2) to TRBJ2-1, with 8 bases identical to TRBD2. Trimming cost V 0 bases and J 8 bases; bases outside gene matches: 9. The CDR3 is 16 amino acids. In germline, CDR1 is LGHDT, CDR2 YNNKEL (reference sequence). The DNA for the CDR3 is TGTGCCAGCAGCCAAGAGACCGGGACTAGACCGGATGAGCAGTTCTTC. It yields the protein CASSQETGTRPDEQFF.

V and J are TRBV28 and TRBJ1-5; TRBD1 is a possible D gene (5 bases). This CDR3 contains 15 residues. V was trimmed by 3 bases and J by 7 bases, leaving 16 bases between them. The germline gives CDR1 MDHEN, CDR2 SYDVKM. CDR3 in DNA: TGTGCCAGCAGTTTGGCTCAGGGCACGCGACAGCCCCAGCATTTT. Translating it yields CASSLAQGTRQPQHF. Full variable domain (remainder filled in from reference TRBV28 and TRBJ1-5): DVKVTQSSRYLVKRTGEKVFLECVQDMDHENMFWYRQDPGLGLRLIYFSYDVKMKEKGDIPEGYSVSREKKERFSLILESASTNQTSMYLCASSLAQGTRQPQHFGDGTRLSIL.

The chain recombines TRBV2 with TRBJ2-7, with 10 bases that match TRBD2. The V segment lost 6 bases and the J segment 0 bases; nucleotides outside the gene matches: 2. The V gene's germline CDR1 is SNHLY and CDR2 FYNNEI. The CDR3 covers 14 residues. The CDR3 spells CASRWTSGSYEQYF. The CDR3 DNA is TGTGCCAGCAGGTGGACTAGCGGCTCCTACGAGCAGTACTTC. Full variable domain (remainder filled in from reference TRBV2 and TRBJ2-7): EPEVTQTPSHQVTQMGQEVILRCVPISNHLYFYWYRQILGQKVEFLVSFYNNEISEKSEIFDDQFSVERPDGSNFTLKIRSTKLEDSAMYFCASRWTSGSYEQYFGPGTRLTVT.

This clone has a single count. V usage is TRBV6-6 and J usage is TRBJ1-2; D may be TRBD1 (6 bases). V shed 6 bases and J shed 12 bases, with 17 bases lying between them. The CDR3 spans 12 residues. Germline values: CDR1 MNHNY, CDR2 SVGAGI (reference sequence). The CDR3: CASRGLGRGNTF. DNA for the CDR3: TGTGCCAGCAGGGGACTAGGTAGGGGGAACACCTTC.

The V gene is TRBV18, the J gene TRBJ2-3; 10 nucleotides agree with TRBD2. CDR3 size: 16 residues. The germline V gene encodes CDR1 KGHSH and CDR2 LQKENI. V gave up 7 bases and J gave up 2 bases; unmatched junction bases: 9. CDR3 residues: CASFRQRGGDTDTQYF. CDR3 nucleotides: TGTGCCAGCTTCAGACAGCGGGGGGGAGACACAGATACGCAGTATTTT.

This chain links TRBV7-9 with TRBJ2-3; unclear D gene. The germline gives CDR1 SEHNR, CDR2 FQNEAQ (reference sequence). V was shortened by 2 bases and J by 0 bases, with 9 bases between the two germline ends. The CDR3 covers 15 residues. Here the CDR3 DNA reads TGTGCCAGCAGCTTAATCCTCGTAAGCACAGATACGCAGTATTTT. This codes for CASSLILVSTDTQYF.

This clone turned up a few times. The V gene is TRBV9, the J gene TRBJ1-6, with 9 positions matching TRBD1. Germline V gene data show CDR1 as SGDLS and CDR2 as YYNGEE. The junction had 2 bases not matched to a gene; V was cut back by 0 bases and J by 7 bases. The CDR3 is 15 amino acids. The CDR3 is CASSVETGGNSPLHF. The CDR3 nucleotides read TGTGCCAGCAGCGTAGAGACAGGGGGAAATTCACCCCTCCACTTT.

This chain joins TRBV4-3 and TRBJ1-6, with TRBD1 matching 7 bases. With 0 bases clipped from V and 11 bases from J, the junction kept 10 bases outside the gene matches. CDR3 length: 16 amino acids. The germline V gene has CDR1 LGHNA and CDR2 YSLEER. The CDR3, as DNA: TGCGCCAGCAGCCAAGATCGTCTGAGGGGGCACCCACCCCTCCACTTT. Amino acid sequence: CASSQDRLRGHPPLHF.

This chain joins TRBV5-1 and TRBJ1-6; the D is unclear. CDR3 length: 16 residues. Germline loops: CDR1 SGHRS, CDR2 YFSETQ. V lost 0 bases and J 0 bases, leaving 7 bases between the germline ends. The CDR3 spells CASSLDGSSYNSPLHF. CDR3 bases: TGCGCCAGCAGCTTGGACGGTAGCTCCTATAATTCACCCCTCCACTTT.